The clone carrying this TCR beta chain was detected ten times or more. This CDR3 comprises 15 residues. The V gene end was trimmed by 4 bases and the J gene end by 6 bases; junction bases not matched to a gene: 4. Germline V gene data show CDR1 as SGHVS and CDR2 as FQNEAQ. This sample stems from a study of blood T cell repertoires in COVID-19. As for the study in general: Collection of acute and convalescent COVID-19 samples took place in the United States, Italy and Spain. T cells, B-cell-depleted T cells, or PBMCs supplied cDNA or gDNA.

The repertoire was sequenced with immunoSEQ multiplex PCR; TCRdb's copy has only in-frame clones and lacks some. The repertoire holds over 50,000 clones, with around 82% as singletons. Input material: peripheral blood. The chain links TRBV7-8 to TRBJ1-5; 12 bases map to TRBD1. This sequence originates from a man aged 80 or over with active or convalescent COVID-19. The CDR3 region is CASSSRDRGLQPQHF. CDR3 DNA: TGTGCCAGCAGCTCCCGGGACAGGGGGCTTCAGCCCCAGCATTTT.